What follows are 20 T cell receptor beta chains derived from one specimen sequenced in a study of T cells in Graves' hyperthyroidism and ophthalmopathy. Amplification of TCR beta CDR3 regions was performed using RNA transcripts as template. TCR CDR3 regions were first amplified by RT-PCR with HTBI primers. TCRdb recomputed calls from the multiplex PCR reads with MiXCR, one row per CDR3 protein. The sample yields hundreds of thousands of distinct CDR3 sequences, approximately 13% seen once. What was sequenced was blood. These TCRs come from a young woman with Graves' hyperthyroidism.

This clonotype was counted ten times or more. J is TRBJ2-1 and V is TRBV2; TRBD2 aligns across 7 bases. V lost 6 bases, J lost 10 bases, and 3 bases stayed unmatched. The length of the CDR3 is 11 residues. Per the germline V gene, CDR1 is SNHLY and CDR2 is FYNNEI. CDR3 nucleotide sequence: TGTGCCAGCAGCCCCGGGAGGGAGCAGTTCTTC. It is translated as CASSPGREQFF.

The rearrangement links TRBV30 to TRBJ1-2; a possible D gene is TRBD1 (5 bases). The CDR3 runs to 12 residues. In germline, CDR1 is GTSNPN, CDR2 SVGIG (reference sequence). Trimming stripped 2 bases from V and 8 bases from J, with 12 bases between. CDR3 protein: CAWSRGAPGYTF. CDR3 nucleotide sequence: TGTGCCTGGAGTAGGGGCGCCCCGGGCTACACCTTC.

This clonotype was observed a few times. This chain joins TRBV2 and TRBJ1-4; TRBD1 agrees at 12 bases. The V gene end was trimmed by 4 bases and the J gene end by 8 bases; junction bases not matched to a gene: 11. CDR3 size: 17 residues. Germline V CDR1 and CDR2: SNHLY, FYNNEI. This chain's CDR3 is CASSGGTGGAGREKLFF. The CDR3 region has the DNA TGTGCCAGCAGTGGTGGGACAGGGGGCGCTGGTCGGGAAAAACTGTTTTTT.

This clonotype appeared a single time. The chain uses TRBV20-1 and TRBJ2-1; TRBD2 matches at 11 bases. The ends lost 5 bases at V and 13 bases at J; junction bases unmatched: 10. CDR1 and CDR2 from the germline V gene are DFQATT and SNEGSKA (reference sequence). The CDR3 spans 13 residues. The CDR3 nucleotides are TGCAGTGCTCCCGGGACTAGCGGAGTGGGACAGTTCTTC. It codes for CSAPGTSGVGQFF.

CDR3 region: CASNIAGGPSNTQYF. DNA of the CDR3: TGTGCCAGCAACATAGCGGGAGGGCCCTCAAATACGCAGTATTTT. The rearrangement uses TRBV6-1 and TRBJ2-3, with TRBD2 matching 11 bases. The germline V gene encodes CDR1 MNHNS and CDR2 SASEGT. The CDR3 has 15 residues. V lost 7 bases to trimming and J lost 7 bases; unmatched junction nucleotides: 10.

This sequence joins TRBV5-6 and TRBJ2-2; 7 nucleotides agree with TRBD2. The CDR3 loop spans 18 amino acids. The trim removed 5 bases at V and 4 bases at J, leaving 17 bases unmatched. Germline CDR1 and CDR2: SGHDT and YYEEEE. DNA of the CDR3: TGTGCCAGCAGATACGGAGCGGGACCCGGCCGTCTCACCGGGGAGCTGTTTTTT. This codes for CASRYGAGPGRLTGELFF.

This clonotype has at least ten counts. This rearrangement joins TRBV28 to TRBJ1-5; 7 nucleotides align to TRBD1. CDR3 length equals 16 residues. Germline CDR1 is MDHEN and CDR2 is SYDVKM. V trimming: 4 bases; J trimming: 8 bases; junction bases outside the gene matches: 14. The DNA for the CDR3 is TGTGCCAGCAGTTGGGTCCAGGGGGTTTATAGTGAGCCCCAGCATTTT. Protein sequence: CASSWVQGVYSEPQHF.

The chain has TRBV25-1 and TRBJ2-3, with 7 positions matching TRBD1. CDR1 and CDR2 (germline): MGHDK, SYGVNS. This CDR3 is 15 amino acids long. V shed 3 bases and J 3 bases; nucleotides not matched to a gene: 6. The chain's CDR3 is CASSERPTGTDTQYF. CDR3 nucleotides: TGTGCCAGCAGTGAGCGCCCGACAGGGACAGATACGCAGTATTTT.

This clonotype showed up many times. This chain uses TRBV6-1 with TRBJ2-7, with 11 bases that match TRBD1. Germline lookup yields CDR1 MNHNS and CDR2 SASEGT. Trimming took 2 bases from V and 7 from J; bases not matched to a gene: 4. This CDR3 region has 14 residues. The CDR3 loop is CASSERDRGLEQYF. The CDR3 DNA reads TGTGCCAGCAGTGAAAGGGACAGGGGGTTGGAGCAGTACTTC.

In its sample, this clonotype was seen many times. The chain is built from TRBV29-1 and TRBJ2-7; TRBD1 aligns across 10 bases. The length of the CDR3 is 13 residues. V shed 4 bases and J 6 bases; nucleotides not matched to a gene: 6. Germline V CDR1 and CDR2: SQVTM, ANQGSEA. The CDR3 loop is CSVAGTGVSEQYF. The CDR3 DNA reads as TGCAGCGTTGCCGGGACAGGGGTTAGCGAGCAGTACTTC.

V and J are TRBV7-2 and TRBJ2-7; 8 bases are a match to TRBD1. CDR3 length: 14 residues. Trimming cost V 1 base and J 6 bases; bases outside gene matches: 5. Germline CDR1 SGHTA, CDR2 FQGNSA. This CDR3 reads CASSLGGQVREQYF. CDR3 DNA sequence: TGTGCCAGCAGCTTAGGGGGACAGGTCCGCGAGCAGTACTTC.

This clonotype was picked up many times. J is TRBJ2-7 and V is TRBV28, with D perhaps given as TRBD1 or TRBD2 (6 bases each). The V end was cut by 3 bases, the J end by 5 bases, with 11 bases between. This CDR3 region has 13 residues. Looked up from germline, CDR1 is MDHEN and CDR2 is SYDVKM. CDR3 in DNA: TGTGCCAGCAGTTTTGGGGGGCGGGACGAGCAGTACTTC. Its translation is CASSFGGRDEQYF.

As to this clonotype: Possible read error: a much larger clone is one base away. It is likely a read error, because the conserved phenylalanine at the end of the CDR3 is missing. The V and J genes are TRBV20-1 and TRBJ2-1; D gene unclear. The CDR3 sequence is 10 residues long. The germline V and J ends were trimmed by 7 bases and 5 bases, with 6 bases remaining between them. The V gene's germline CDR1 is DFQATT and CDR2 SNEGSKA (reference sequence). The CDR3 loop is CSVTDNEQFI. In nucleotides, the CDR3 is TGCAGTGTCACGGACAATGAGCAGTTCATC.

This clonotype came up many times. The genes are TRBV15 and TRBJ2-3; weak D call: TRBD2 (5 bases). Germline values: CDR1 LNHNV, CDR2 YYDKDF (reference sequence). This CDR3 is 16 amino acids long. Trimming shortened V by 8 bases and J by 2 bases, and 20 bases separated the two germline ends. CDR3 protein: CATLSATTTITDTQYF. The CDR3 region has the DNA TGTGCCACCCTTAGCGCGACCACAACCATCACAGATACGCAGTATTTT.

This clonotype occurred a few times. This chain joins TRBV20-1 and TRBJ1-1; no reliable D call. Germline V lookup: CDR1 DFQATT, CDR2 SNEGSKA (reference sequence). The CDR3 sequence is 11 residues long. Between the trimmed V and J ends, which lost 2 bases and 1 base, there was a span of 2 bases. CDR3 bases: TGCAGTGCTAGACAGAACACTGAAGCTTTCTTT. Translated: CSARQNTEAFF.

V gene TRBV4-1 combines with J gene TRBJ1-1; D might be TRBD1 (5 bases). CDR1 MGHRA and CDR2 YSYEKL come from the germline V gene. V was clipped by 0 bases and J by 9 bases, with 11 bases between them. The CDR3 spans 13 residues. Written as DNA, the CDR3 is TGCGCCAGCAGCCAAGAGGGGACTGATAAAGCTTTCTTT. Translating gives CASSQEGTDKAFF.

The chain couples TRBV5-5 to TRBJ2-7, with TRBD1 matching over 11 bases. The CDR3 extends over 15 amino acids. The V gene end was trimmed by 4 bases and the J gene end by 2 bases; junction bases not matched to a gene: 5. The germline gives CDR1 SGHKS, CDR2 YYEKEE (reference sequence). The CDR3 reads CASSVDRGPTYEQYF. The CDR3, as DNA: TGTGCCAGCAGCGTGGACAGGGGGCCTACCTACGAGCAGTACTTC.

There are many counts of this clonotype. V usage is TRBV28 and J usage is TRBJ1-2, with 7 bases fitting TRBD1. This CDR3 has 14 amino acids. The germline V gene has CDR1 MDHEN and CDR2 SYDVKM. The J segment lost 6 bases and the V segment lost 3 bases, leaving 7 bases of the junction unmatched. As DNA, the CDR3 is TGTGCCAGCAGTTTGCCCGGGACAGCGAATGGCTACACCTTC. Amino acids: CASSLPGTANGYTF.

The chain is built from TRBV6-1 and TRBJ2-7; 9 bases are a match to TRBD1. V shed 5 bases and J 6 bases; nucleotides not matched to a gene: 8. The CDR3 contains 14 residues. The V gene's germline CDR1 is MNHNS and CDR2 SASEGT. The CDR3 coding sequence is TGTGCCAGCAGTAGCCGGGACAGGGAAGCCGAGCAGTACTTC. Translating it yields CASSSRDREAEQYF.

Many counts were recorded for this clonotype. V and J are TRBV2 and TRBJ2-5; 15 bases agree with TRBD2. Looked up from germline, CDR1 is SNHLY and CDR2 is FYNNEI. V gave up 6 bases and J gave up 5 bases; unmatched junction bases: 13. This CDR3 region has 18 residues. The CDR3 coding sequence is TGTGCCAGCAGGGGTCCCGGGACTAGCGGGAGGTTAGGTGAGACCCAGTACTTC. Translation gives CASRGPGTSGRLGETQYF.